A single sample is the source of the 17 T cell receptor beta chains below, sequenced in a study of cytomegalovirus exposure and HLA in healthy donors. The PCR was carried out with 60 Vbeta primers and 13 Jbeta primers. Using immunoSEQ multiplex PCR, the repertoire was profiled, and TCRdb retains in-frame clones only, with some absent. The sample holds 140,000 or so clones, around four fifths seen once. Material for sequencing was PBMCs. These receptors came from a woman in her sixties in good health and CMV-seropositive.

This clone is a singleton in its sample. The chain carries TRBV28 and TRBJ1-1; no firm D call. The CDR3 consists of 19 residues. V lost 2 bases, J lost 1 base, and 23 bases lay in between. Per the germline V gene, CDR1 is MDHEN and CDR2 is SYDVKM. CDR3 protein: CASSLNAGYRLMPNTEAFF. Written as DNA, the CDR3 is TGTGCCAGCAGTTTAAACGCGGGTTATAGACTTATGCCGAACACTGAAGCTTTCTTT. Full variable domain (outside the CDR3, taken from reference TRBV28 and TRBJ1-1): DVKVTQSSRYLVKRTGEKVFLECVQDMDHENMFWYRQDPGLGLRLIYFSYDVKMKEKGDIPEGYSVSREKKERFSLILESASTNQTSMYLCASSLNAGYRLMPNTEAFFGQGTRLTVV.

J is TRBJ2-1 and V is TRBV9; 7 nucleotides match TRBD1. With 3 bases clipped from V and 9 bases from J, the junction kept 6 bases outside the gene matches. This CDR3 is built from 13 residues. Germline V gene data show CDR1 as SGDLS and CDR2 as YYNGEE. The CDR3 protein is CASSGDRAPEQFF. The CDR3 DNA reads TGTGCCAGCAGCGGCGACAGGGCCCCTGAGCAGTTCTTC.

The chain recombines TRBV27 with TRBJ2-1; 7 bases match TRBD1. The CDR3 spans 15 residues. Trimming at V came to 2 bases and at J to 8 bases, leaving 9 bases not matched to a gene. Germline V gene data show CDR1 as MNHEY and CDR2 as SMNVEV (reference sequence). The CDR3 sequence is CASSLVTGPGDEQFF. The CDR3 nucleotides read TGTGCCAGCAGTTTAGTGACAGGGCCTGGGGATGAGCAGTTCTTC.

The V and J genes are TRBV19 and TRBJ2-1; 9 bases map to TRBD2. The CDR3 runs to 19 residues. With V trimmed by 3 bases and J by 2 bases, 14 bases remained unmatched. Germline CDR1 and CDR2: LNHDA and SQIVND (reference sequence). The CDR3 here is CASSMVSLGAGGPYNEQFF. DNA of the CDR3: TGTGCCAGTAGTATGGTAAGCTTAGGAGCGGGAGGCCCCTACAATGAGCAGTTCTTC.

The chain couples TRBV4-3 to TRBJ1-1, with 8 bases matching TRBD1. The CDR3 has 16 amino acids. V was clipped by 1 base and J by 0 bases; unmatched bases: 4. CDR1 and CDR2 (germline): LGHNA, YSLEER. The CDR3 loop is CASSQAATGVNTEAFF. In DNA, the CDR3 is TGCGCCAGCAGCCAAGCTGCGACAGGGGTGAACACTGAAGCTTTCTTT.

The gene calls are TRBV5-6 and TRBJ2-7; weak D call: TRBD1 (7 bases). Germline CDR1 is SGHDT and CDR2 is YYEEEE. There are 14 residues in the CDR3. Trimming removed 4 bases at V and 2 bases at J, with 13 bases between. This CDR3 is CASSRGTDPYEQYF. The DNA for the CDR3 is TGTGCCAGCAGCCGCGGGACAGATCCCTACGAGCAGTACTTC. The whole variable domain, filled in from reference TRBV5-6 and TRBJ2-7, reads DAGVTQSPTHLIKTRGQQVTLRCSPKSGHDTVSWYQQALGQGPQFIFQYYEEEERQRGNFPDRFSGHQFPNYSSELNVNALLLGDSALYLCASSRGTDPYEQYFGPGTRLTVT.

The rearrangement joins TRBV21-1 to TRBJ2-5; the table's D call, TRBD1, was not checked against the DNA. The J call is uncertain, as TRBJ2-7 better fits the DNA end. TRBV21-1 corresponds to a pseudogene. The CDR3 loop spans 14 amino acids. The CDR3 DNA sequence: TGTGCCAGCAGCAAAGACAGGGATCCCTACGAGCAGTACTTC. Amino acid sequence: CASSKDRDPYEQYF.

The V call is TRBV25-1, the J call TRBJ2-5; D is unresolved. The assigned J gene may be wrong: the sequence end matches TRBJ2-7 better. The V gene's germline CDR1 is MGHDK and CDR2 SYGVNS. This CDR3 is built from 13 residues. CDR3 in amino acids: CASSPRTSYEQYF. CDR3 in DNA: TGTGCCAGCAGTCCCCGAACCTCCTACGAGCAGTACTTC.

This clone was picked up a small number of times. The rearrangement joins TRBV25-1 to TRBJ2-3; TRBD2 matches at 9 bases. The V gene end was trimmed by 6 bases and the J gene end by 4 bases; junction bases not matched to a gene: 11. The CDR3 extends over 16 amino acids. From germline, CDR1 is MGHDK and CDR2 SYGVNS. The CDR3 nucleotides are TGTGCCAGCAGAGAAACTTTAGCGGGAGCTGCAGATACGCAGTATTTT. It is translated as CASRETLAGAADTQYF.

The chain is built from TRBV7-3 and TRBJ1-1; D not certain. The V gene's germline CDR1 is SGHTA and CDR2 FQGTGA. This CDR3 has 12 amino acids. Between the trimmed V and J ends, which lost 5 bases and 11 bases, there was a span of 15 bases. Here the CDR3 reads CASSRSSGKAFF. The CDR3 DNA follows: TGTGCCAGCAGCCGCAGTTCAGGTAAGGCTTTCTTT.

CDR3: CASSPDGGSLTDTQYF. CDR3 nucleotide sequence: TGTGCCAGCAGCCCCGATGGGGGGTCCCTCACAGATACGCAGTATTTT. The rearrangement joins TRBV9 to TRBJ2-3, with D perhaps matching TRBD2 (6 bases). Trimming took off 4 bases at V and 2 bases at J, with 17 bases between the two ends. The CDR3 sequence is 16 residues long. Germline lookup yields CDR1 SGDLS and CDR2 YYNGEE.

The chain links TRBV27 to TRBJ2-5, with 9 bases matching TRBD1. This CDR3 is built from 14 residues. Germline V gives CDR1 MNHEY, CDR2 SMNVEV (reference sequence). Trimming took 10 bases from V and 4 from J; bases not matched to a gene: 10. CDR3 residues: CATRPGTGIETQYF. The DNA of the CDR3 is TGTGCCACCCGACCCGGGACAGGGATAGAGACCCAGTACTTC.

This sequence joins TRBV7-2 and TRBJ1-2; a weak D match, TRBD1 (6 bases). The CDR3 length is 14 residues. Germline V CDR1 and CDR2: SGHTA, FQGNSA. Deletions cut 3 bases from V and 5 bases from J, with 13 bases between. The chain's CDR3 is CASSFDVGAYGYTF. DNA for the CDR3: TGTGCCAGCAGCTTTGATGTGGGGGCTTATGGCTACACCTTC. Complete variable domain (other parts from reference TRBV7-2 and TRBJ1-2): GAGVSQSPSNKVTEKGKDVELRCDPISGHTALYWYRQSLGQGLEFLIYFQGNSAPDKSGLPSDRFSAERTGGSVSTLTIQRTQQEDSAVYLCASSFDVGAYGYTFGSGTRLTVV.

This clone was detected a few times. Here the CDR3 DNA reads TGTGCCAGCACCTTTTTAGAGGCGAACACTGAAGCTTTCTTT. The encoded protein is CASTFLEANTEAFF. J is TRBJ1-1 and V is TRBV6-6, with D unresolved. Germline CDR1 is MNHNY and CDR2 is SVGAGI (reference sequence). V shed 7 bases and J shed 1 base, with 13 bases lying between them. CDR3 size: 14 residues.

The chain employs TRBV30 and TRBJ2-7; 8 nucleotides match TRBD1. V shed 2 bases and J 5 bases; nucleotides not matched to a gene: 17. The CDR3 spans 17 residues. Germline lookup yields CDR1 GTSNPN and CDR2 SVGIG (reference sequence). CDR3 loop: CAWSQQVGAGGFHEQYF. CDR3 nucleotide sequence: TGTGCCTGGAGTCAGCAAGTAGGGGCAGGGGGCTTTCACGAGCAGTACTTC.

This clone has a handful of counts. CDR3 region: CASSQGSGFQETQYF. The CDR3 DNA reads as TGTGCCAGCAGCCAAGGATCAGGGTTCCAAGAGACCCAGTACTTC. J is TRBJ2-5 and V is TRBV4-2, with D possibly matching TRBD1 (5 bases). V lost 1 base and J lost 1, with 10 bases in between. Per the germline V gene, CDR1 is LGHNA and CDR2 is YNFKEQ. CDR3 length equals 15 residues.

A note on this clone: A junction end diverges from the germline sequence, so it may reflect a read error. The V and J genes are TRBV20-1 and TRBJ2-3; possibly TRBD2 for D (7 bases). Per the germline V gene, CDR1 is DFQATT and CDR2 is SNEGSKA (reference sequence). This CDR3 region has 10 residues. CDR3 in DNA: TGTACGACGGGGGGCGATACGCAGTATTTT. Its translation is CTTGGDTQYF.